This T cell receptor (beta chain) comes out of a study of T cells in Graves' hyperthyroidism and ophthalmopathy. The CDR3 is 12 residues long. From germline, CDR1 is MNHNS and CDR2 SASEGT. The V end lost 3 bases, the J end lost 10 bases, and 10 bases lay between the germline ends. Researchers took RNA transcripts and amplified the TCR beta CDR3 regions from them. The HTBI primer set served for first-round RT-PCR of the TCR CDR3. TCRdb processed the multiplex PCR reads anew with MiXCR; each CDR3 protein has one entry. Altogether more than 450,000 distinct CDR3 sequences are present, 14% being singletons, with the ten largest covering about 15%.

The sample taken for sequencing was blood. The clonotype comes from a woman between 35 and 50 years old with Graves' hyperthyroidism. The gene calls are TRBV6-1 and TRBJ2-1; TRBD2 is a possible D gene (5 bases). CDR3 loop: CASSEISVEQFF. The CDR3 DNA reads TGTGCCAGCAGTGAGATTAGCGTAGAGCAGTTCTTC.